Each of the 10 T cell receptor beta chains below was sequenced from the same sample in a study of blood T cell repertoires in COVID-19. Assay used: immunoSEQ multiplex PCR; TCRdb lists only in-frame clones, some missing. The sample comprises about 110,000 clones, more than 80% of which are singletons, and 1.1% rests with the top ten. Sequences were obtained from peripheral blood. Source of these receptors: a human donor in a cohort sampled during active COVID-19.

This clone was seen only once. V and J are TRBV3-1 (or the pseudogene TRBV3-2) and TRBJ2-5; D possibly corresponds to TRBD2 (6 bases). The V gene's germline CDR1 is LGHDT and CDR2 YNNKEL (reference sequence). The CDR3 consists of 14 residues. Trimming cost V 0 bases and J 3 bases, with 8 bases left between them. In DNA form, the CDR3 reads TGTGCCAGCAGCCAAGATTCGGGGGAAGAGACCCAGTACTTC. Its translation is CASSQDSGEETQYF.

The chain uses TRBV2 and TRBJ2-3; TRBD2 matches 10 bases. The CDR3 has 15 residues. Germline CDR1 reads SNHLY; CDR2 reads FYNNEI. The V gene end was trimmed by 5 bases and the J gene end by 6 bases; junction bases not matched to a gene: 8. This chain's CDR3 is CASSWEREGPDTQYF. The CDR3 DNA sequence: TGTGCCAGCAGTTGGGAGCGGGAGGGCCCCGATACGCAGTATTTT.

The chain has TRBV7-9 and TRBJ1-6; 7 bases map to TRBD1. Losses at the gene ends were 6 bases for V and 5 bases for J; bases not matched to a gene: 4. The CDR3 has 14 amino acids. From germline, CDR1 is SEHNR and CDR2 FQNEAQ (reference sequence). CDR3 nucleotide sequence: TGTGCCAGCAGAGCAGACAGGGATAATTCACCCCTCCACTTT. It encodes CASRADRDNSPLHF. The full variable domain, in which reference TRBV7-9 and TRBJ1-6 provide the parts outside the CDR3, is DTGVSQNPRHKITKRGQNVTFRCDPISEHNRLYWYRQTLGQGPEFLTYFQNEAQLEKSRLLSDRFSAERPKGSFSTLEIQRTEQGDSAMYLCASRADRDNSPLHFGNGTRLTVT.

Here the CDR3 DNA reads TGTGCCAGCAGCCTATATCCCGGGGTCGCTGGGGAGACCCAGTACTTC. This codes for CASSLYPGVAGETQYF. This rearrangement joins TRBV7-3 to TRBJ2-5, with a weak D call TRBD2 (5 bases). Germline CDR1 is SGHTA and CDR2 is FQGTGA. The CDR3 totals 16 residues. Trimming removed 5 bases from V and 5 bases from J, with 21 bases in between. Combining the CDR3 with reference TRBV7-3 and TRBJ2-5 gives the whole variable domain GAGVSQTPSNKVTEKGKYVELRCDPISGHTALYWYRQSLGQGPEFLIYFQGTGAADDSGLPNDRFFAVRPEGSVSTLKIQRTERGDSAVYLCASSLYPGVAGETQYFGPGTRLLVL.

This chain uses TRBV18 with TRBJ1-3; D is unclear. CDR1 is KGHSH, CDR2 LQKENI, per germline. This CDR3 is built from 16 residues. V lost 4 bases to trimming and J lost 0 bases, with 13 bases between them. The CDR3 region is CASSHKTESSGNTIYF. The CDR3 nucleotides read TGTGCCAGCTCACATAAAACAGAGAGCTCTGGAAACACCATATATTTT.

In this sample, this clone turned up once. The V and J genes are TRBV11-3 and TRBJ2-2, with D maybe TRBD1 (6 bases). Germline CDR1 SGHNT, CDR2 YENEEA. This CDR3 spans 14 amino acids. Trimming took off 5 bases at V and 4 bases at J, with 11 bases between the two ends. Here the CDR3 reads CASSPQGPTGELFF. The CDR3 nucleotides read TGTGCCAGCAGCCCGCAGGGGCCCACCGGGGAGCTGTTTTTT. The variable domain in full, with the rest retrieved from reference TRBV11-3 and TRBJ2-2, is EAGVVQSPRYKIIEKKQPVAFWCNPISGHNTLYWYLQNLGQGPELLIRYENEEAVDDSQLPKDRFSAERLKGVDSTLKIQPAELGDSAVYLCASSPQGPTGELFFGEGSRLTVL.

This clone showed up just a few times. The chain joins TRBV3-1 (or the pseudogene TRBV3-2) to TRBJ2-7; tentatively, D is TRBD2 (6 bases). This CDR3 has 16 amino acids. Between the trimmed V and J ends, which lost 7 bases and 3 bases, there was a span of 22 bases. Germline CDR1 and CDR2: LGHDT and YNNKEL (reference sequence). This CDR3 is CASTTSRRGTFYEQYF. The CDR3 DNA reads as TGTGCCAGCACCACGTCGAGGCGGGGAACTTTCTACGAGCAGTACTTC.

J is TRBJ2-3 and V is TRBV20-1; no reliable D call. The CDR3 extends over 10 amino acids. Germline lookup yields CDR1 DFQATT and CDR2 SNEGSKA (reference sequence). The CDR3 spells CSASTDTQYF. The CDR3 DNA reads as TGCAGCGCGAGCACAGATACGCAGTATTTT.

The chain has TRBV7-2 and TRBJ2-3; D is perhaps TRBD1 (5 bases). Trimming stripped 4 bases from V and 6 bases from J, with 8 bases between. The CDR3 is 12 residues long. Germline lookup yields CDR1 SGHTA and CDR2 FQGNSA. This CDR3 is CASSSQGDTQYF. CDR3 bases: TGTGCCAGCAGCTCCCAGGGTGATACGCAGTATTTT.

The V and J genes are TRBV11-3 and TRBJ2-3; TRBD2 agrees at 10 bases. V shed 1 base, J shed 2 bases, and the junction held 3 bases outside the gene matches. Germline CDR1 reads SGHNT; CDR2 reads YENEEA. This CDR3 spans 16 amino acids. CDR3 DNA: TGTGCCAGCAGCTTAGTAGCGGGAGGACCCACAGATACGCAGTATTTT. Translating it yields CASSLVAGGPTDTQYF.